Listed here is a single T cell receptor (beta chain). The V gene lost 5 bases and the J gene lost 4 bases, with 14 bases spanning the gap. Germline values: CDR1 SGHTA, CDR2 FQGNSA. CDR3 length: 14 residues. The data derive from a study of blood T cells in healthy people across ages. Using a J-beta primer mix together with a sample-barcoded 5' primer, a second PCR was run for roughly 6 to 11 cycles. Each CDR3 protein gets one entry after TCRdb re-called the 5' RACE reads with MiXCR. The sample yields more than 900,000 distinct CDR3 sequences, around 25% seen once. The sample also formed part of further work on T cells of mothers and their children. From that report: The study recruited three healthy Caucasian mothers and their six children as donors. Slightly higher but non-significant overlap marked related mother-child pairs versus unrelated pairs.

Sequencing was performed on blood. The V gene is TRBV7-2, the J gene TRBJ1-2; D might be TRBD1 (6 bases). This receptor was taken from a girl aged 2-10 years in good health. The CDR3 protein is CASSLPGGFYGYTF. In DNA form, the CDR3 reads TGTGCCAGCAGCCTACCCGGGGGCTTCTATGGCTACACCTTC.